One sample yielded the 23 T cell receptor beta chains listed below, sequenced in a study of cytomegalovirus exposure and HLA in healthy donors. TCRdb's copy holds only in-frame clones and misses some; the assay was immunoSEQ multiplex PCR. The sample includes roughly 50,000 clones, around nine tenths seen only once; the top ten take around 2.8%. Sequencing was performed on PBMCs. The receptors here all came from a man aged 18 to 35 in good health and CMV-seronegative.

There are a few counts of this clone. CDR3 coding DNA: TGTGCCAGCAGTGACTCGCCAGGGGGCTATGGCTACACCTTC. Amino acid sequence: CASSDSPGGYGYTF. The rearrangement joins TRBV6-4 to TRBJ1-2; TRBD1 matches 7 bases. Germline CDR1 and CDR2: MRHNA and SNTAGT. This CDR3 is 14 amino acids long. V dropped 0 bases and J dropped 4; count of bases not matched to a gene: 2.

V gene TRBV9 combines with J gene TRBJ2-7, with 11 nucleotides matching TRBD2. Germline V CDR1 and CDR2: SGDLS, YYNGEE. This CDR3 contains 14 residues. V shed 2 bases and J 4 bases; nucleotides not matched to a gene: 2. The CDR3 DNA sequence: TGTGCCAGCAGCGTGGGGACTAGCGGTTACGAGCAGTACTTC. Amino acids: CASSVGTSGYEQYF.

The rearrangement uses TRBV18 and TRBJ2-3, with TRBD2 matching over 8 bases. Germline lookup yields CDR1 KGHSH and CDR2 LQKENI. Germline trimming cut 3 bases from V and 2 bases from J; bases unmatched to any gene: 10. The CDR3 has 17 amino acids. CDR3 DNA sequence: TGTGCCAGCTCACCGGGACGGGGCGGGAGGCCCACAGATACGCAGTATTTT. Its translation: CASSPGRGGRPTDTQYF. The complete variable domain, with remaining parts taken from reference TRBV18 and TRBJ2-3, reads NAGVMQNPRHLVRRRGQEARLRCSPMKGHSHVYWYRQLPEEGLKFMVYLQKENIIDESGMPKERFSAEFPKEGPSILRIQQVVRGDSAAYFCASSPGRGGRPTDTQYFGPGTRLTVL.

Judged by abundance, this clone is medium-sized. For the CDR3, the DNA is TGTGCCAGTAGCCGGAGGGGGACAGGAGAAGAGACCCAGTACTTC. Amino acid sequence: CASSRRGTGEETQYF. This chain connects TRBV19 to TRBJ2-5; 8 bases match TRBD1. V gave up 6 bases and J gave up 3 bases; unmatched junction bases: 9. This CDR3 has 15 residues. CDR1 is LNHDA, CDR2 SQIVND, per germline (reference sequence).

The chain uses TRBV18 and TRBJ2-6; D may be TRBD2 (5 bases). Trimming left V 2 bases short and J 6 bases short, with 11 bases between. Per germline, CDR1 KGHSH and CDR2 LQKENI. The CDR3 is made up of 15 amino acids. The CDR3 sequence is CASSPLLGEANVLTF. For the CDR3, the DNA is TGTGCCAGCTCACCATTACTAGGCGAGGCCAACGTCCTGACTTTC.

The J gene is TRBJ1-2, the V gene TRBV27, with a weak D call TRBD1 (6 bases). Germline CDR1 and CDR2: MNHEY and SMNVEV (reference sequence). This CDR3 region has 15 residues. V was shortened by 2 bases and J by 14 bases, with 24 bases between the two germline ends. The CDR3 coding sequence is TGTGCCAGCAGTTTAGGAATCGGGACAACCTTCGGGAGGACCTTC. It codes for CASSLGIGTTFGRTF.

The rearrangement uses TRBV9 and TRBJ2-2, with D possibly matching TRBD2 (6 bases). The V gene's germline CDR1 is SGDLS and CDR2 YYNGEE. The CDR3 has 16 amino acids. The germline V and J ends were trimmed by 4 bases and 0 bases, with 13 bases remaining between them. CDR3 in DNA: TGTGCCAGCAGCCCCCTCGGGGGAGCGAACACCGGGGAGCTGTTTTTT. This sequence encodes CASSPLGGANTGELFF. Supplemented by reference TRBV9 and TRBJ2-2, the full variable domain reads DSGVTQTPKHLITATGQRVTLRCSPRSGDLSVYWYQQSLDQGLQFLIQYYNGEERAKGNILERFSAQQFPDLHSELNLSSLELGDSALYFCASSPLGGANTGELFFGEGSRLTVL.

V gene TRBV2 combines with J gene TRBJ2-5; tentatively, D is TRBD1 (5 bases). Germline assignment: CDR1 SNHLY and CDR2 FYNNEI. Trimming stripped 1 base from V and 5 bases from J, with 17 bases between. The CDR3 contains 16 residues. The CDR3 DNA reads TGTGCCAGCAGTGAAGTAGGGAAGGGGTTCGGGGAGACCCAGTACTTC. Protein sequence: CASSEVGKGFGETQYF.

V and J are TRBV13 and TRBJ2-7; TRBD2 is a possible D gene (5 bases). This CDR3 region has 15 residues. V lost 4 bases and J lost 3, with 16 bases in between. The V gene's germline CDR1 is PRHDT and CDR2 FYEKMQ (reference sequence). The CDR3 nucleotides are TGTGCCAGCAGCTCGACTACACAAGATGTCTACGAGCAGTACTTC. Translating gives CASSSTTQDVYEQYF.

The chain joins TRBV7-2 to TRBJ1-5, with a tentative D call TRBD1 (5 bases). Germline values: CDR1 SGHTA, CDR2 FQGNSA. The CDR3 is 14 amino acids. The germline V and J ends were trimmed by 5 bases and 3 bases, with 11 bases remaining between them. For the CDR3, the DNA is TGTGCCAGCAGCCGCGGGACCGACAATCAGCCCCAGCATTTT. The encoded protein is CASSRGTDNQPQHF.

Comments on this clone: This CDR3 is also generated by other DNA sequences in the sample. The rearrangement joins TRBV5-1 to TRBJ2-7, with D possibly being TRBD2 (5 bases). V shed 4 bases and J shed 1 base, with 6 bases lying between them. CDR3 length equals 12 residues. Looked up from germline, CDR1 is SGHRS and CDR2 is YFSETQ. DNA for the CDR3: TGCGCCAGCAGCGCGGGTTCCTACGAGCAGTACTTC. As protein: CASSAGSYEQYF. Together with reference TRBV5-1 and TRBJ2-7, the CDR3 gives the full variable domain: KAGVTQTPRYLIKTRGQQVTLSCSPISGHRSVSWYQQTPGQGLQFLFEYFSETQRNKGNFPGRFSGRQFSNSRSEMNVSTLELGDSALYLCASSAGSYEQYFGPGTRLTVT.

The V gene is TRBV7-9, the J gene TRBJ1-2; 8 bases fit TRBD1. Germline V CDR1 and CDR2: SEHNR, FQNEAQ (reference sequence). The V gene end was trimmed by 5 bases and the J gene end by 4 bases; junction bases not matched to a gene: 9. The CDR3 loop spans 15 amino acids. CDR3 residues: CASSIGQGQAYGYTF. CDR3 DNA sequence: TGTGCCAGCAGCATTGGACAGGGTCAGGCCTATGGCTACACCTTC.

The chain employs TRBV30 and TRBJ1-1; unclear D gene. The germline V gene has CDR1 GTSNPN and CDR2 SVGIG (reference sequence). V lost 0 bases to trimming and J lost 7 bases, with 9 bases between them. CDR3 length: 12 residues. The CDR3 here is CAWSVPAVEAFF. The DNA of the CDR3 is TGTGCCTGGAGTGTACCCGCAGTTGAAGCTTTCTTT.

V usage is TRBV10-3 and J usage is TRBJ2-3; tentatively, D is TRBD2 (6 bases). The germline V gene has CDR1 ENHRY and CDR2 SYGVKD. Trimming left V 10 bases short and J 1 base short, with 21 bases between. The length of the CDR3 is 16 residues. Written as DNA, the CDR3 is TGTGCCACCACCTTCATGGGCGGGGAGGGCACAGATACGCAGTATTTT. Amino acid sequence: CATTFMGGEGTDTQYF.

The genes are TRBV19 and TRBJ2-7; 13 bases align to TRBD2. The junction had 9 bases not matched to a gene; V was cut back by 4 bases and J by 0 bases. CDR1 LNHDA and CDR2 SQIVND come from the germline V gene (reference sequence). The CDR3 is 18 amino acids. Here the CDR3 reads CASSRGTSGTAFSYEQYF. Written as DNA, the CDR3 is TGTGCCAGTAGTAGAGGGACTAGCGGGACTGCCTTCTCCTACGAGCAGTACTTC.

The CDR3 DNA reads TGTGCCAGCAGCTTAAGACAGGGGGGTATCTATGGCTACACCTTC. This translates into CASSLRQGGIYGYTF. J is TRBJ1-2 and V is TRBV5-6, with 9 bases identical to TRBD1. The CDR3 extends over 15 amino acids. V was clipped by 2 bases and J by 4 bases; unmatched bases: 6. Germline V CDR1 and CDR2: SGHDT, YYEEEE.

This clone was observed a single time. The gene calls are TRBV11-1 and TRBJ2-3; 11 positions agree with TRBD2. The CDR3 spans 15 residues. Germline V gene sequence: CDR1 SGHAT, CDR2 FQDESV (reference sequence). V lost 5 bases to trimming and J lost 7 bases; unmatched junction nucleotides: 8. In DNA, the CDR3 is TGTGCCAGCAGCCGGACGACTAGCGGGAAAAATACGCAGTATTTT. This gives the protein CASSRTTSGKNTQYF.

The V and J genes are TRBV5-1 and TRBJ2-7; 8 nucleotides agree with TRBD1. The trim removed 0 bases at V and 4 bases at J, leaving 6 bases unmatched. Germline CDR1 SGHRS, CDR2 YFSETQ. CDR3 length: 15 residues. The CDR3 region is CASSLAAGGAYEQYF. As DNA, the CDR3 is TGCGCCAGCAGCTTGGCGGCAGGGGGCGCGTACGAGCAGTACTTC. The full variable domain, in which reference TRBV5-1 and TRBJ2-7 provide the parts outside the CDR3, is KAGVTQTPRYLIKTRGQQVTLSCSPISGHRSVSWYQQTPGQGLQFLFEYFSETQRNKGNFPGRFSGRQFSNSRSEMNVSTLELGDSALYLCASSLAAGGAYEQYFGPGTRLTVT.

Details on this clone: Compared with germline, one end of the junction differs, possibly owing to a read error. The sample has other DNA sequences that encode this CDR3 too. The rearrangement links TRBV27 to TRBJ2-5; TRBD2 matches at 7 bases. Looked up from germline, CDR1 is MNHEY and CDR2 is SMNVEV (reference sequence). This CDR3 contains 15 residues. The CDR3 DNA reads TGTGCTAGCAGTCCCCCGGGACTAACGAAAGAGACCCAGTACTTC. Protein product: CASSPPGLTKETQYF.

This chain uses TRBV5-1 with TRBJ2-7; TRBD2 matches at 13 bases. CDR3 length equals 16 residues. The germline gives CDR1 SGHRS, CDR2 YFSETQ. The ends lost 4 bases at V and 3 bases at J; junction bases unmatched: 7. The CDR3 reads CASSDRRTSGSYEQYF. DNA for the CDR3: TGCGCCAGCAGCGACCGGAGGACTAGCGGGAGCTACGAGCAGTACTTC.

This chain's CDR3 is CASSQGLRGYTF. The CDR3 region has the DNA TGTGCCAGCAGCCAGGGACTGCGGGGCTACACCTTC. This sequence joins TRBV7-9 and TRBJ1-2; possible D gene TRBD1, 5 bases. Germline lookup yields CDR1 SEHNR and CDR2 FQNEAQ (reference sequence). V lost 5 bases to trimming and J lost 8 bases, with 12 bases between them. The CDR3 runs to 12 residues.

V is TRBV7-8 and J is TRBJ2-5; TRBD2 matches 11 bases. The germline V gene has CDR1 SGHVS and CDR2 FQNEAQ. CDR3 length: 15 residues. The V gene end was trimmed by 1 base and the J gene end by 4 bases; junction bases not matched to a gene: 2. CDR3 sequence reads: CASSLGLAGGETQYF. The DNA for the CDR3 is TGTGCCAGCAGCTTAGGCCTAGCGGGAGGAGAGACCCAGTACTTC.

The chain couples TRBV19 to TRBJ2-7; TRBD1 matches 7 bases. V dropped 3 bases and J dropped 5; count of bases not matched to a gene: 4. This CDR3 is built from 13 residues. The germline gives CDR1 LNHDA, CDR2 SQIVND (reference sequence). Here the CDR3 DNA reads TGTGCCAGTAGTATCGACAGGGTTAACGAGCAGTACTTC. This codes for CASSIDRVNEQYF.